This TCR beta chain was obtained from a study of blood T cell repertoires in COVID-19. The CDR3 runs to 14 residues. Trimming at V came to 7 bases and at J to 5 bases, leaving 7 bases not matched to a gene. Germline assignment: CDR1 MNHEY and CDR2 SVGAGI. Produced via immunoSEQ multiplex PCR; TCRdb's table is partial and in-frame only. The sample contains 100,000 to 150,000 clones, over 75% of which appear only once. Seattle's cohort entered during active infection and was followed longitudinally. The genes are TRBV6-5 and TRBJ1-1, with 10 bases aligning to TRBD1. The sample comprised peripheral blood. The TCR sequence derives from a man aged 25 to 40 with COVID-19, enrolled during active disease. CDR3 protein: CASTRQGAETEAFF. CDR3 in DNA: TGTGCCAGCACCCGACAGGGGGCGGAAACTGAAGCTTTCTTT.